Listed here is a single T cell receptor (beta chain). Its antigen is currently unknown. Trimming took off 6 bases at V and 1 base at J, with 10 bases between the two ends. CDR3 length: 13 residues. Germline CDR1 reads DFQATT; CDR2 reads SNEGSKA (reference sequence). Time point noted: newly diagnosed GD, antithyroid drugs for less than 3 months. Construction of the TCR library relied on RNA isolated from PBMCs. Investigators report Graves' disease was diagnosed under American Thyroid Association guidelines. HTBI primers from iRepertoire and Arm-PCR of CDR3 regions yielded the TCR beta libraries. TCRdb passed the multiplex PCR reads through MiXCR, listing each CDR3 protein once. The table includes approximately 310,000 distinct CDR3 sequences, roughly 18% detected once. This record belongs to a study of regulatory T cells in long-lasting Graves disease. General observations from the study: Persistent-disease Graves' patients showed less TCR diversity than new cases. The number of shared public clonotypes was higher in persistent patients (roughly 3,000) than new patients (966). TRBV28, TRBJ1-2 and TRBJ2-5 emerged as the favored segments in persistent disease.

Sequencing was performed on peripheral blood mononuclear cells (PBMCs), taken at new diagnosis, from a patient treated with antithyroid drugs. The rearrangement joins TRBV20-1 to TRBJ1-5; D is possibly TRBD1 (5 bases). The TCR sequence derives from a female donor with Graves disease. CDR3 nucleotide sequence: TGCAGTGCCCGCCCAGGGAGCAATCAGCCCCAGCATTTT. It specifies CSARPGSNQPQHF.